This T cell receptor (beta chain) was identified during a study of T cell responses to AZD1222 COVID-19 vaccine. Remarks on this clone: The antigen remains unidentified.

Findings of the study overall: Two AZD1222 doses significantly raised spike-specific TCR breadth and depth over controls. Spike-spanning, vaccine-associated CD4 TCRs were dominant at 160-218 and 743-854.

Profiled with immunoSEQ multiplex PCR; TCRdb holds only in-frame clones, not every one. The sample has approximately 100,000 clones, about nine tenths seen once. The CDR3 has 12 amino acids. The chain combines TRBV21-1 with TRBJ2-7. TRBV21-1 is reported as a pseudogene. The sequenced sample was peripheral blood, obtained 28 days after the second dose of the MenACWY control vaccine. The receptor was isolated from an adult who received the MenACWY meningococcal vaccine as a control. The CDR3 region has the DNA TGTGCCAGCAGCCGGGACCTTTGTGAGCAGTACTTC. It yields the protein CASSRDLCEQYF.